This T cell receptor (beta chain) was profiled in a study of beta chain features in type 1 diabetes. Overall study: Similarity in age, gender and cell yields was seen between patients and healthy donors.

Study results and limitations: Whether HLA type influences TCRB rearrangement remained unresolved here.

Worth noting for this clone: Its antigen remains unidentified.

V lost 2 bases, J lost 5 bases, and 8 bases stayed unmatched. This CDR3 region has 16 residues. The V gene's germline CDR1 is MNHEY and CDR2 SVGAGI. The authors obtained over 95% purity in all sorted populations. Every bit of the isolated RNA underwent reverse transcription, so sequencing read expressed TCRB transcripts. Sequenced by immunoSEQ multiplex PCR; TCRdb stores in-frame clones only, minus some. The profile covers 300,000 or so clones, with roughly 8% appearing a single time and around 0.45% taken by the ten largest. J is TRBJ2-2 and V is TRBV6-5, with 7 bases fitting TRBD2. Sequences were obtained from central memory CD4+ T cells from blood. This clonotype was sampled from a woman in her late teens or twenties in good health. The CDR3 DNA reads TGTGCCAGCAGTTACGGCACTAGCGTTAGGACCGGGGAGCTGTTTTTT. It codes for CASSYGTSVRTGELFF.